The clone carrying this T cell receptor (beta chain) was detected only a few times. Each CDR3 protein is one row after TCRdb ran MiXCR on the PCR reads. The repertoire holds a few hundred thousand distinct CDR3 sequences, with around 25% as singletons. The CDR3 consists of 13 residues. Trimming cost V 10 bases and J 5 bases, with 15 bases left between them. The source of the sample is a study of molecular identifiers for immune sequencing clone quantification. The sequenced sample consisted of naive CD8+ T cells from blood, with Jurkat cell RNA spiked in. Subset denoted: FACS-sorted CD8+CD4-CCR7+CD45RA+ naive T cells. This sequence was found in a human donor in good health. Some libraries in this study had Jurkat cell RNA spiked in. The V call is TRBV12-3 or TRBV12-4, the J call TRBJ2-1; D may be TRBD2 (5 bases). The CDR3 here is CATRLSGDNEQFF. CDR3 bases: TGTGCCACCCGCCTCAGCGGAGACAATGAGCAGTTCTTC.